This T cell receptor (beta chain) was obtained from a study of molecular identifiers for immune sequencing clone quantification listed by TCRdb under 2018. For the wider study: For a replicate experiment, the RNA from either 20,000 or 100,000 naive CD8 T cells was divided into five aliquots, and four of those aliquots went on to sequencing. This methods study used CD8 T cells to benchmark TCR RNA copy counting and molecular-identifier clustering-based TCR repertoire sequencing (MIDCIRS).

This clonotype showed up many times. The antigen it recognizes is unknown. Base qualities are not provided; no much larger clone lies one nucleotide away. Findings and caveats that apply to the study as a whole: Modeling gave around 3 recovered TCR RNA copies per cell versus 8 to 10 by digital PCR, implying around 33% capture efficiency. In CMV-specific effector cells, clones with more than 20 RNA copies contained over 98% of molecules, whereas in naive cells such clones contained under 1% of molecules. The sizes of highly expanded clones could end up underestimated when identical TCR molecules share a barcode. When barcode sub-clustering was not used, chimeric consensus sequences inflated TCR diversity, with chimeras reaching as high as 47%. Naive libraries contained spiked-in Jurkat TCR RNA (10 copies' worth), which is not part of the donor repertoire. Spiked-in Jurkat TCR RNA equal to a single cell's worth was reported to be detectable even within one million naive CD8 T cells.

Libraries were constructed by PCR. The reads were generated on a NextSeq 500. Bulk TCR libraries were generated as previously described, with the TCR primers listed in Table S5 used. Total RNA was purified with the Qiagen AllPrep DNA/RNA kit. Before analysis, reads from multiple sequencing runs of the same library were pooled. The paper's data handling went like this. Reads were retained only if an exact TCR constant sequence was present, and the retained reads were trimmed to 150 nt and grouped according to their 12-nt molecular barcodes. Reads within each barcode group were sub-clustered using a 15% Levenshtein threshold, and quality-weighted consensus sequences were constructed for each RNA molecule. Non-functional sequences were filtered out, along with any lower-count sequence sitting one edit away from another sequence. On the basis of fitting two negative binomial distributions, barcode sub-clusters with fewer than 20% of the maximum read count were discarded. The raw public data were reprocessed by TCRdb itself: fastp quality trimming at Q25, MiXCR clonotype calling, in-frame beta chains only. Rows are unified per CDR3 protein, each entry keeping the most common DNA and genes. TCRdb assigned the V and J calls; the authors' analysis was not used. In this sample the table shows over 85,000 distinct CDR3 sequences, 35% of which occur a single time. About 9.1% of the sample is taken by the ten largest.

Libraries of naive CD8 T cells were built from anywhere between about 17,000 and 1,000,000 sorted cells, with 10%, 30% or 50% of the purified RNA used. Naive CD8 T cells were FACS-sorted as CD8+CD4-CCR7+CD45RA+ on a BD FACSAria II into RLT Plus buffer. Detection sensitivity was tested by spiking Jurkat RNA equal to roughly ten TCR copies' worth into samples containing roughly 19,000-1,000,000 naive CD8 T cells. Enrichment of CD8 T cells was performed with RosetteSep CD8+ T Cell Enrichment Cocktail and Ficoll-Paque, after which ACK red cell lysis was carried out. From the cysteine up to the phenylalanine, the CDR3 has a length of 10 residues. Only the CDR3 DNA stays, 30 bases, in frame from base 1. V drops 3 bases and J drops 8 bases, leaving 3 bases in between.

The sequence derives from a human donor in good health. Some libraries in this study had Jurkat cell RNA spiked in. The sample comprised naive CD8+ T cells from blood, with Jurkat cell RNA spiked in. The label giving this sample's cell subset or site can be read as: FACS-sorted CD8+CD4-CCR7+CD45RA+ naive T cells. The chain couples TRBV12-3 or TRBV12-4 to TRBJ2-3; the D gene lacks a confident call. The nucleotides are TGTGCCAGCAGTTTTGGTACGCAGTATTTT. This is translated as CASSFGTQYF.